One sample yielded the 8 T cell receptor beta chains listed below, sequenced in a study of blood T cell repertoires in COVID-19. This table comes from immunoSEQ multiplex PCR, and its TCRdb copy is limited to in-frame clones, with some not included. The data hold fewer than 130,000 clones, with about 75% observed a single time. The sample taken for sequencing was peripheral blood. The receptors shown here come from a man older than 75 with acute or convalescent COVID-19.

This chain links TRBV11-2 with TRBJ1-1; D is unresolved. Germline lookup yields CDR1 SGHAT and CDR2 FQNNGV. The CDR3 runs 11 residues. The germline V and J ends were trimmed by 3 bases and 11 bases, with 10 bases remaining between them. For the CDR3, the DNA is TGTGCCAGCAGCTTGGGCTTGCGTGCTTTCTTT. Protein product: CASSLGLRAFF.

The chain employs TRBV19 and TRBJ2-3; 14 bases are shared with TRBD2. The CDR3 extends over 17 amino acids. The germline CDR1 and CDR2 sequences are LNHDA and SQIVND (reference sequence). J gave up 5 bases and V 8 bases, and 12 bases lay outside the gene matches. The CDR3 bases are TGTGCCAGTTCAAGAGGTGGACTAGCGGGAGGCTTAGATACGCAGTATTTT. Its translation: CASSRGGLAGGLDTQYF.

The chain employs TRBV7-2 and TRBJ1-2; no firm D call. This CDR3 is built from 11 residues. Between the trimmed V and J ends, which lost 5 bases and 2 bases, there was a span of 3 bases. Germline CDR1 reads SGHTA; CDR2 reads FQGNSA. CDR3 loop: CASSRNYGYTF. CDR3 nucleotides: TGTGCCAGCAGCCGGAACTATGGCTACACCTTC.

This clone has a handful of counts. This chain connects TRBV28 to TRBJ1-1, with 9 bases that match TRBD1. With 6 bases clipped from V and 7 bases from J, the junction kept 9 bases outside the gene matches. Germline CDR1 and CDR2: MDHEN and SYDVKM. The CDR3 runs 14 residues. This chain's CDR3 is CASRTSGTGIEAFF. CDR3 coding DNA: TGTGCCAGCAGGACTTCCGGGACAGGGATTGAAGCTTTCTTT. The full variable domain, rest sourced from reference TRBV28 and TRBJ1-1, is DVKVTQSSRYLVKRTGEKVFLECVQDMDHENMFWYRQDPGLGLRLIYFSYDVKMKEKGDIPEGYSVSREKKERFSLILESASTNQTSMYLCASRTSGTGIEAFFGQGTRLTVV.

This clone was picked up a small number of times. The chain links TRBV6-2 or TRBV6-3 to TRBJ1-3; the match to TRBD1 covers 8 bases. Trimming at V came to 5 bases and at J to 0 bases, leaving 12 bases not matched to a gene. The CDR3 loop spans 18 amino acids. Germline V gene sequence: CDR1 MNHEY, CDR2 SVGEGT. The chain's CDR3 is CASSRRTGTYPSGNTIYF. DNA for the CDR3: TGTGCCAGCAGTAGGCGGACAGGGACCTACCCCTCTGGAAACACCATATATTTT.

This chain connects TRBV25-1 to TRBJ1-1, with D maybe TRBD1 (5 bases). The CDR3 has 16 residues. V was clipped by 5 bases and J by 3 bases, with 19 bases between them. From germline, CDR1 is MGHDK and CDR2 SYGVNS. In DNA form, the CDR3 reads TGTGCCAGCAGTAACCCGGGTATCGGGGGGGACACTGAAGCTTTCTTT. Translated, it gives CASSNPGIGGDTEAFF.

This clone was recorded at least ten times. The chain couples TRBV2 to TRBJ1-5; D is unresolved. Germline-derived CDR1 and CDR2 are SNHLY and FYNNEI. V shed 6 bases and J shed 5 bases, with 8 bases lying between them. This CDR3 spans 12 amino acids. In nucleotides, the CDR3 is TGTGCCAGCAGGTGGCTTGATCAGCCCCAGCATTTT. This encodes CASRWLDQPQHF.

The chain joins TRBV9 to TRBJ2-3; 12 bases line up with TRBD2. V lost 0 bases to trimming and J lost 3 bases; unmatched junction nucleotides: 5. The CDR3 is made up of 17 amino acids. The germline V gene has CDR1 SGDLS and CDR2 YYNGEE. The CDR3 loop reads CASSVEASGRATDTQYF. The CDR3 bases are TGTGCCAGCAGCGTAGAGGCTAGCGGGAGGGCAACAGATACGCAGTATTTT.